A few counts support the clone carrying this TCR delta chain. These data belong to a study of gamma-delta chains in newborns, infants, children. Background on the study: Innate gammadelta T cells reportedly expand polyclonally right after birth, driven by microbial exposure, per the title.

TCRdb re-processed the reads using CATT. The sample lists around 10,000 delta-chain clones; more than 7.5% were seen once. Germline V gene lookup returns CDR1 GEAIGNYY and CDR2 EKD. V was shortened by 3 bases and J by 0 bases, with 13 bases between the two germline ends. This CDR3 spans 15 amino acids. This TCR was sampled from a child who was a newborn, infant or young child, either healthy, febrile or measles-vaccinated (not recorded which). The sample consisted of blood. This sequence joins TRDV2 and TRDJ1; unclear D gene. The CDR3 reads CACDLLGLYTDKLIF. CDR3 sequence (DNA): TGTGCCTGTGACCTCCTTGGCCTGTACACCGATAAACTCATCTTT.